The present T cell receptor (beta chain) was sequenced within a study of cytomegalovirus exposure and HLA in healthy donors. General study results and limits: When analyzed later, a missense DCLRE1C variant was found to be linked to TCR beta V- and J-gene trimming. Altogether, around 160 TCR beta chains were recorded as cytomegalovirus-associated. A later analysis found that most CMV-associated TCR beta chains appeared HLA-restricted.

With respect to this clone: Its specificity is not known.

13 Jbeta primers and 60 Vbeta primers were used for the PCR. Original analysis: Roughly 76 million unique TCR beta chains, 10 million to 13 million of them shared, were counted by a later analysis. Some clones are missing from TCRdb's copy, which holds only in-frame ones; the method was immunoSEQ multiplex PCR. From that table come the V and J calls and clone size; the DNA was used to work out D and trimming. This table holds about 160,000 clones, 65% to 90% found once. Germline V lookup: CDR1 LNHDA, CDR2 SQIVND (reference sequence). This CDR3 has 16 amino acids. V was clipped by 5 bases and J by 1 base; unmatched bases: 6.

The chain uses TRBV19 and TRBJ1-5, with 9 nucleotides matching TRBD1. This receptor was taken from a young woman in good health and CMV-seronegative. Sequencing input: PBMCs. CDR3 residues: CASSVTGGFSNQPQHF. The CDR3 nucleotides read TGTGCCAGTAGTGTTACAGGGGGCTTCAGCAATCAGCCCCAGCATTTT.